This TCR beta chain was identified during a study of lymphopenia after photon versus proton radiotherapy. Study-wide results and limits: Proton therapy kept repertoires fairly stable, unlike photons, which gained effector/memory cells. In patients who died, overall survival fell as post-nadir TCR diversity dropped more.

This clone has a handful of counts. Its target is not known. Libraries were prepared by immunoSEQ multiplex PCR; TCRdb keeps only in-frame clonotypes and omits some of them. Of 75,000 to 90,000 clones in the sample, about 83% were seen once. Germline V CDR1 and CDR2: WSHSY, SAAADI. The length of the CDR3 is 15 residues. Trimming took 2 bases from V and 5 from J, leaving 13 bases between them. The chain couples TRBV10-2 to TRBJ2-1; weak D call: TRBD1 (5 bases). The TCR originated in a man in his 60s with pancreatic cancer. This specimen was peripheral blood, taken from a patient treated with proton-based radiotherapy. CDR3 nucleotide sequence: TGCGCCAGCAGTGAGATTGGCAGGGCCCACAATGAGCAGTTCTTC. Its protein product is CASSEIGRAHNEQFF.